This T cell receptor (beta chain) appears in the sequencing data of a study of T cell responses to AZD1222 COVID-19 vaccine. Germline V gene sequence: CDR1 SGHDN, CDR2 FVKESK. The length of the CDR3 is 17 residues. Trimming removed 3 bases at V and 5 bases at J, with 20 bases between. Study-wide findings and caveats: Baseline serostatus was positive in only five to seven AZD1222 recipients. Vaccine-associated CD4 TCRs spanned spike, dominant at 160-218 and 743-854.

As regards this clone: Antigen: not known.

Assay: immunoSEQ multiplex PCR; the TCRdb copy retains only in-frame clones and omits some. The repertoire holds 130,000 or so clones, with around 90% as singletons. This receptor was taken from an adult who received the AZD1222 COVID-19 vaccine. Sequencing was performed on peripheral blood, taken 28 days after the second AZD1222 dose. The V gene is TRBV14, the J gene TRBJ2-1; perhaps TRBD2 as D (6 bases). CDR3 protein: CASSHFLGLSPNNEQFF. The CDR3 region has the DNA TGTGCCAGCAGCCATTTCCTAGGACTATCTCCTAACAATGAGCAGTTCTTC.